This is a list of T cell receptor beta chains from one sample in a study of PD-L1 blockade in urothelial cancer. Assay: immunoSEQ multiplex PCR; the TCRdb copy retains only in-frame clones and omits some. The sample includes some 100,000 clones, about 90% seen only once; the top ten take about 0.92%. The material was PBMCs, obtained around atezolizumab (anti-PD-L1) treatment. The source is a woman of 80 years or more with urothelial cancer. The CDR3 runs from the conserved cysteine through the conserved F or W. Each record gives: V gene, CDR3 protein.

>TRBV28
CASKIPQNQPQHF
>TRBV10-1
CASSEVSGGRTSTDTQYF
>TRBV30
CAWDQGSYEQYF
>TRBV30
CAWAGTGGGETQYF
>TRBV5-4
CASSLGTGVNNVLTF
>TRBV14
CASSHNRNTIYF
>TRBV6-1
CASSELWGGRAGEQYF
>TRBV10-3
CAISAAPSGSTDTQYF
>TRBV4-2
CASSQELAGGSTGELFF
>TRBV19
CASSIRTGGGQPQHF
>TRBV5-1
CASSLSTGVLTGELFF
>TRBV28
CASSYPPGQGDYGYTF
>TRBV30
CAGKTSGTLEETQYF
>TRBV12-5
CASGLDRIGGGSYNEQFF
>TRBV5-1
CASSQGGGEPSAFF
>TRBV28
CASGNDLQYF
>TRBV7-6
CASSPQGTGGNYGYTF
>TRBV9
CASSRQPGTYEQYF
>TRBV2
CASSETSGRNLGELFF
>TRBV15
CATSTHRGGSYEQYF
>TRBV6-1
CASSEQVGVGNNEQFF
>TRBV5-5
CASSHGTAYNEQFF
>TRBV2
CASRGDWVTGELFF
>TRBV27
CASRRSGHLHEQYF
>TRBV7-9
CASSLGQGGSEAFF
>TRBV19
CASSGTSGSNEQFF
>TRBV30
CAWSVLGRDTQYF
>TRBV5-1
CASRYLGQGSHEQYF